This T cell receptor (beta chain) emerged from a study of PD-L1 blockade in urothelial cancer. As for the study in general: Starting in the mid-2010s, patients were given atezolizumab (1,200 mg intravenously every 3 weeks).

Every PCR received spiked-in synthetic TCR analog templates. Data came from immunoSEQ multiplex PCR; TCRdb stores just in-frame clones and leaves some out. The top ten clones hold approximately 2.9% of a sample with 40,000 or so clones, 70% to 85% of them seen once. The source is a man aged 65 to 79 with urothelial cancer. Material: PBMCs, obtained around atezolizumab (anti-PD-L1) treatment.

The CDR3 loop reads CASSFLAGGEDTQYF. DNA of the CDR3: TGTGCCAGCAGCTTCTTAGCGGGGGGGGAAGATACGCAGTATTTT. The chain is built from TRBV7-2 and TRBJ2-3; 11 bases are a match to TRBD2. The V gene's germline CDR1 is SGHTA and CDR2 FQGNSA. The CDR3 runs 15 residues. The J segment lost 5 bases and the V segment lost 3 bases, leaving 4 bases of the junction unmatched.